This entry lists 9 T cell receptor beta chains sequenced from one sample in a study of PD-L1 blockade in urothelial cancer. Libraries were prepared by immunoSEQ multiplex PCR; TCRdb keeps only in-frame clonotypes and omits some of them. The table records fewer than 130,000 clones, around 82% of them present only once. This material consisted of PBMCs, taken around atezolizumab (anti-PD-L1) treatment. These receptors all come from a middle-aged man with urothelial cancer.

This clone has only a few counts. The CDR3 bases are TGTGCCAGCGGACAGGGATACTTTGAAAAACTGTTTTTT. The encoded protein is CASGQGYFEKLFF. The V and J genes are TRBV6-6 and TRBJ1-4; the match to TRBD1 covers 8 bases. V lost 8 bases to trimming and J lost 7 bases; unmatched junction nucleotides: 6. This CDR3 is built from 13 residues. Germline V gene lookup returns CDR1 MNHNY and CDR2 SVGAGI (reference sequence).

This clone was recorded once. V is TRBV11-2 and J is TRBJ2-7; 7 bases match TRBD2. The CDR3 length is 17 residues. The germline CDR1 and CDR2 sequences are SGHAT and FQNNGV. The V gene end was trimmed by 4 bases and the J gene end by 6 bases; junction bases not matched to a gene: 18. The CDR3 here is CASSSSGGAGGTLEQYF. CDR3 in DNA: TGTGCCAGCAGCTCCTCCGGAGGGGCCGGGGGGACCCTCGAGCAGTACTTC.

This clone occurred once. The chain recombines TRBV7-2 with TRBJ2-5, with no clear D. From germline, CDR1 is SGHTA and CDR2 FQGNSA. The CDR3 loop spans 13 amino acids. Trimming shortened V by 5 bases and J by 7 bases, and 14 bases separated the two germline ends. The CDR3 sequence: CASSLSWRGTQYF. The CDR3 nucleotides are TGTGCCAGCAGCCTGAGCTGGAGAGGGACCCAGTACTTC.

The CDR3 spells CASSPGTSDNSPLHF. CDR3 in DNA: TGTGCCAGCTCACCCGGGACATCCGATAATTCACCCCTCCACTTT. The chain employs TRBV18 and TRBJ1-6, with D perhaps matching TRBD1 (6 bases). The CDR3 runs 15 residues. Germline loops: CDR1 KGHSH, CDR2 LQKENI. Trimming removed 3 bases from V and 5 bases from J, with 11 bases in between.

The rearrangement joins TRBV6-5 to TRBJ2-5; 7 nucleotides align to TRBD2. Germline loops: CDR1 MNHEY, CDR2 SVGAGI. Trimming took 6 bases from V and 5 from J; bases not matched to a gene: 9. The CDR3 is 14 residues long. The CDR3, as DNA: TGTGCCAGCAGAGGACTAGAGTATCTCGAGACCCAGTACTTC. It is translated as CASRGLEYLETQYF.

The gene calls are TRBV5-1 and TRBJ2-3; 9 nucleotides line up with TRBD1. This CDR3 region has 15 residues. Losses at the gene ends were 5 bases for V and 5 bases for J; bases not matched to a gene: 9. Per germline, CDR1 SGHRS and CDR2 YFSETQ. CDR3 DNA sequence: TGCGCCAGCAGTGAACAGGGGGCTGGTGGAGATACGCAGTATTTT. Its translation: CASSEQGAGGDTQYF.

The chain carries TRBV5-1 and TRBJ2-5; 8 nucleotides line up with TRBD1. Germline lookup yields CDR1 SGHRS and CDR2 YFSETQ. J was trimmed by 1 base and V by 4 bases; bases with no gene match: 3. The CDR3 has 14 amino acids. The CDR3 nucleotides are TGCGCCAGCAGCAAAGGACAGGGCCAAGAGACCCAGTACTTC. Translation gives CASSKGQGQETQYF. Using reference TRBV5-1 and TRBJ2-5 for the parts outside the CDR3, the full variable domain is KAGVTQTPRYLIKTRGQQVTLSCSPISGHRSVSWYQQTPGQGLQFLFEYFSETQRNKGNFPGRFSGRQFSNSRSEMNVSTLELGDSALYLCASSKGQGQETQYFGPGTRLLVL.

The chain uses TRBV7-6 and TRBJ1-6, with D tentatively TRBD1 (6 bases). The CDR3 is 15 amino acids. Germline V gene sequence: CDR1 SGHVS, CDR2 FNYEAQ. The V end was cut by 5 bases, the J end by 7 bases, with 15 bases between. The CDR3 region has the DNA TGTGCCAGCAGCCTCGGCAGGGGTAAGAATTCACCCCTCCACTTT. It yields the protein CASSLGRGKNSPLHF.

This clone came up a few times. This CDR3 reads CASSPRGSGISNEQFF. For the CDR3, the DNA is TGTGCCAGTAGTCCCCGGGGGAGCGGGATTTCCAATGAGCAGTTCTTC. The gene calls are TRBV19 and TRBJ2-1; 7 bases line up with TRBD2. Germline CDR1 LNHDA, CDR2 SQIVND (reference sequence). This CDR3 contains 16 residues. The V segment lost 5 bases and the J segment 6 bases; nucleotides outside the gene matches: 13.